A selection of T cell receptor beta chains follows, all from one sample in a study of metastatic and nonmetastatic thyroid tumors. TCRdb re-clonotyped the PCR reads via MiXCR. The sample has about 38,000 clones, around 27% seen once; the top ten hold about a tenth. The sequencing sample was made of blood. These receptors all stem from a male donor with papillary thyroid cancer or a benign thyroid nodule (not recorded which). Some clones in this sample may be carry-over from other donors' samples. CDR3s include the opening cysteine and the closing phenylalanine or tryptophan. Fields, in order: clone size, J gene, V gene, D gene, CDR3 DNA, CDR3 protein. A D gene is named only where the DNA matches it firmly. Rows give clone size only sometimes, using once, few, many, or a class for an expanded clone.

few,TRBJ1-2,TRBV28,-,TGTGCCAGCAGTTCCCATTCCCCATCGCCGACTAACTATGGCTACACCTTC,CASSSHSPSPTNYGYTF
-,TRBJ1-2,TRBV20-1,-,TGCAGTGCTTACAGGGAGGACTATGGCTACACCTTC,CSAYREDYGYTF
many,TRBJ2-1,TRBV12-3/TRBV12-4,-,TGTGCCAGCAGTTTACTCCTAGCGATGAATGAGCAGTTCTTC,CASSLLLAMNEQFF
-,TRBJ2-3,TRBV27,-,TGTGCCAGCAGTTTAGGTCGGGCTCTCCTCACAGATACGCAGTATTTT,CASSLGRALLTDTQYF
few,TRBJ1-3,TRBV9,-,TGTGCCAGCAGCGTCTTGAACTCGGGGCTCATATATTTT,CASSVLNSGLIYF
few,TRBJ1-3,TRBV6-4,-,TGTGCCAGCAGTGACTCCCCAGGGTGGTCTGGAAACACCATATATTTT,CASSDSPGWSGNTIYF
medium-sized,TRBJ2-7,TRBV6-1,-,TGTGCCAGCAGTGCCCGGGACCAAGCCTACGAGCAGTACTTC,CASSARDQAYEQYF
many,TRBJ2-6,TRBV12-3/TRBV12-4,-,TGTGCCAGCAGTTTTATAGGGGATGGGGCCAACGTCCTGGCTTTC,CASSFIGDGANVLAF
-,TRBJ2-1,TRBV20-1,TRBD2,TGCAGTGCTAGGACTAGCGGGGCCTCCCAAGCGTTCTTC,CSARTSGASQAFF
medium-sized,TRBJ2-5,TRBV5-4,TRBD1,TGTGCCAGCAGCTTGGTCCCCCTTCCGGGCAGGGGGAACCCCGGGAACCAAGAGACCCAGTACTTC,CASSLVPLPGRGNPGNQETQYF
many,TRBJ2-5,TRBV10-1,TRBD2,TGCGCCAGCACCCCCCCTAGCGGACCGTACCAAGAGACCCAGTACTTC,CASTPPSGPYQETQYF
many,TRBJ2-1,TRBV6-5,-,TGTGCCAGCAGTTACAGCCTAGCTCGCCTCAATGAGCAGTTCTTC,CASSYSLARLNEQFF
many,TRBJ1-4,TRBV28,-,TGTGCCAGCATGGGGGGGGAGGGGCATGAAAAACTGTTTTTT,CASMGGEGHEKLFF
many,TRBJ1-5,TRBV12-3/TRBV12-4,-,TGTGCCAGCAGCCTGACAAGCAATCAGCCCCAGCATTTT,CASSLTSNQPQHF
few,TRBJ1-2,TRBV28,-,TGTGCCAGCAGTTCGGCGGTGGATGGCTACACCTTC,CASSSAVDGYTF
medium-sized,TRBJ2-1,TRBV6-5,TRBD2,TGTGCCAGCAGTTACTCGGGACTATCGAACAATGAGCAGTTCTTC,CASSYSGLSNNEQFF
-,TRBJ1-1,TRBV7-3,-,TGTGCCAGCAGCCTAACAGGGAGAACTGAAGCTTTCTTT,CASSLTGRTEAFF
-,TRBJ2-7,TRBV6-1,-,TGTGCCAGCAGTATACAAGGACAGTTTGCGTACGAGCAGTACTTC,CASSIQGQFAYEQYF
many,TRBJ2-2,TRBV9,-,TGTGCCAGCAGCGTACAGGGGAGTGCCGGGGAGCTGTTTTTT,CASSVQGSAGELFF
-,TRBJ1-1,TRBV20-1,-,TGCAGTGCCGGGCGTTTAATGGCTGAAGCTTTCTTT,CSAGRLMAEAFF
-,TRBJ1-2,TRBV6-1,TRBD1,TGTGCCAGCAGAGCCATGGGACAGGGAGGCTACACCTTC,CASRAMGQGGYTF
few,TRBJ2-2,TRBV7-7,TRBD2,TGTGCTAGCAGCCCACTAGCGGGAGGCACCGGGGAGCTGTTTTTT,CASSPLAGGTGELFF
few,TRBJ2-7,TRBV7-9,-,TGTGCCAGCAGCACCCCCGCCTACGAGCAGTACTTC,CASSTPAYEQYF
-,TRBJ2-1,TRBV20-1,TRBD2,TGCAGTGCGGAGAGCGGGGGGGCTTCCTACAATGAGCAGTTCTTC,CSAESGGASYNEQFF
few,TRBJ1-1,TRBV20-1,-,TGCAGTGCTCGCCACATAGATTTAGAGGGGACTGAAGCTTTCTTT,CSARHIDLEGTEAFF
-,TRBJ1-2,TRBV7-9,-,TGTGCCAGCAGCTCCTCGGCACCATCAGGCGGCTACACCTTC,CASSSSAPSGGYTF
many,TRBJ2-7,TRBV10-1,-,TGCGCCAGCAGTGAGGCAGGGGTAGCCGACGAGCAGTACTTC,CASSEAGVADEQYF
many,TRBJ2-1,TRBV30,TRBD2,TGTGCCTGGAGTCCCAAGGGACTAGCATCAGTAACCAATGAGCAGTTCTTC,CAWSPKGLASVTNEQFF
few,TRBJ2-3,TRBV11-3,-,TGTGCCAGCAGCTTACGGGGGCGGAACACAGATACGCAGTATTTT,CASSLRGRNTDTQYF
few,TRBJ1-1,TRBV15,TRBD1,TGTGCCACCAGCAGACTGGGGACAGCCACTGAAGCTTTCTTT,CATSRLGTATEAFF
few,TRBJ1-1,TRBV6-5,-,TGTGCCAGCAGTTACTTCCCCGAGAACACTGAAGCTTTCTTT,CASSYFPENTEAFF
-,TRBJ2-2,TRBV24-1,-,TGTGCCACCAGTGATTTGCGGGACGGAAGTTATTCCGGGGAGCTGTTTTTT,CATSDLRDGSYSGELFF
-,TRBJ1-1,TRBV28,-,TGTGCCAGCAGTGGGGGTGTCTTT,CASSGGVF